This T cell receptor beta chain was observed in a study of T cell responses to AZD1222 COVID-19 vaccine. Overall study results and limits: Vaccine-associated CD4 TCRs spanned spike, dominant at 160-218 and 743-854. Every sample of the repertoires postdated the peak T cell response.

About this clone: Its specificity is unknown.

Sequencing was performed with immunoSEQ multiplex PCR; in TCRdb, only in-frame clones are kept and a portion is missing. This table has around 150,000 clones, 92% appearing once. The CDR3 loop spans 13 amino acids. V was shortened by 2 bases and J by 0 bases, with 5 bases between the two germline ends. Germline V CDR1 and CDR2: KGHSH, LQKENI. The material was peripheral blood, obtained 28 days after the second AZD1222 dose. This clonotype originated in an adult who received the AZD1222 COVID-19 vaccine. The V and J genes are TRBV18 and TRBJ2-7; D is ambiguous. The chain's CDR3 is CASSPGISYEQYF. The CDR3 DNA follows: TGTGCCAGCTCACCAGGGATCTCCTACGAGCAGTACTTC. The variable domain in full, completed from reference TRBV18 and TRBJ2-7, reads NAGVMQNPRHLVRRRGQEARLRCSPMKGHSHVYWYRQLPEEGLKFMVYLQKENIIDESGMPKERFSAEFPKEGPSILRIQQVVRGDSAAYFCASSPGISYEQYFGPGTRLTVT.